This T cell receptor (beta chain) was documented in a study of T-cell reconstitution after alpha-beta-depleted transplantation in children. General study findings and limits: T-cell counts and diversity at one year post-transplant came mainly from newly produced T cells.

Preparation of the TCRbeta library involved a method that used unique molecular identifiers. One entry per CDR3 protein results from TCRdb running MiXCR on the PCR reads. Found here are about 440,000 distinct CDR3 sequences, 43% of them singletons; the top ten hold 25% to 30%. In the case of this clonotype: Its specificity is not known.

The input for sequencing was PBMCs, taken before TCRalphabeta/CD19-depleted stem cell transplant. This sequence originates from a girl aged 2 to 10 with aplastic anemia, due to receive a stem cell transplant.

This CDR3 is CASSSGKTSGTDTQYF. The CDR3 DNA sequence: TGTGCCAGCAGCTCGGGAAAAACTAGCGGCACAGATACGCAGTATTTT. This rearrangement joins TRBV7-9 to TRBJ2-3, with 7 bases fitting TRBD2. The CDR3 contains 16 residues. Germline loops: CDR1 SEHNR, CDR2 FQNEAQ (reference sequence). Trimming at V came to 4 bases and at J to 1 base, leaving 8 bases not matched to a gene. Combining the CDR3 with reference TRBV7-9 and TRBJ2-3 gives the whole variable domain DTGVSQNPRHKITKRGQNVTFRCDPISEHNRLYWYRQTLGQGPEFLTYFQNEAQLEKSRLLSDRFSAERPKGSFSTLEIQRTEQGDSAMYLCASSSGKTSGTDTQYFGPGTRLTVL.